The source of this TCR beta chain is a study of blood T cells in healthy people across ages. Every donor gave 9.5 to 10 milliliters of peripheral blood. V dropped 4 bases and J dropped 1; count of bases not matched to a gene: 7. CDR3 length: 16 amino acids. CDR1 and CDR2 from the germline V gene are SGHDN and FVKESK. Combining a sample-barcoded 5' primer with a J-beta primer mix, a second PCR ran for roughly 6 to 11 cycles. MiXCR, run by TCRdb on the 5' RACE reads, gives a single entry per CDR3 protein. Among fewer than 950,000 distinct CDR3 sequences, about 37% were seen once, and the ten largest hold 10% to 15%. This clonotype appeared a single time.

This chain joins TRBV14 and TRBJ2-3; 8 bases agree with TRBD2. This receptor was taken from a man in his late teens or twenties in good health. Sequenced: blood. CDR3 region: CASSLRAGLGTDTQYF. In DNA, the CDR3 is TGTGCCAGCAGCCTAAGGGCGGGACTAGGCACAGATACGCAGTATTTT.